These T cell receptor beta chains were read from a single sample in a study of T cell responses to AZD1222 COVID-19 vaccine. Profiled with immunoSEQ multiplex PCR; TCRdb holds only in-frame clones, not every one. The repertoire holds over 120,000 clones, with roughly 89% as singletons. The input for sequencing was peripheral blood, taken 28 days after the second AZD1222 dose. The receptors come from an adult who received the AZD1222 COVID-19 vaccine. Both conserved end residues are part of each CDR3. The D gene is left open where the match is weak. Some rows have no size entry. The others give once, few or many, or a class for an expanded clone.

NA TRBJ2-5 TRBD2 TRBV10-3 TGTGCCATCAGTGAGTCGCCCAGCGGGAGAAGAGAGACCCAGTACTTC CAISESPSGRRETQYF
NA TRBJ1-5 TRBD1 TRBV18 TGTGCCAGCTCATCGGGACAGGGGCACCAGCCCCAGCATTTT CASSSGQGHQPQHF
NA TRBJ1-2 TRBD1 TRBV28 TGTGCCAGCAGTACAGGGGTTCAGGGCTATGGCTACACCTTC CASSTGVQGYGYTF
NA TRBJ2-7 NA TRBV7-9 TGTGCCAGCAGCTTAGCCTCACAGAACGAGCAGTACTTC CASSLASQNEQYF
NA TRBJ1-3 NA TRBV6-2/TRBV6-3 TGTGCCAGCAGTTACGCGGGCGCTGGAAACACCATATATTTT CASSYAGAGNTIYF
NA TRBJ2-1 NA TRBV4-3 TGCGCCAGCAGCCAAGATTTGATAACCCGCTCCTACAATGAGCAGTTCTTC CASSQDLITRSYNEQFF
NA TRBJ1-4 TRBD1 TRBV4-2 TGTGCCAGCAGCCCCGGGACAGGGGGAGGGTTGCTTTTT CASSPGTGGGLLF
once TRBJ2-1 NA TRBV7-6 TGTGCCAGCAGTCCAAATTATCGGCGGTTTAATGAGCAGTTCTTC CASSPNYRRFNEQFF
once TRBJ1-2 NA TRBV7-8 TGTGCCAGCAGCTCGGGGGATTATGGCTACACCTTC CASSSGDYGYTF
NA TRBJ2-1 TRBD2 TRBV7-3 TGTGCCAGCAGCTCCGGACTAGCGGGAGGGAGGAATGAGCAGTTCTTC CASSSGLAGGRNEQFF
NA TRBJ1-5 TRBD1 TRBV27 TGTGCCAGCGGGGACAGGGGTAATCAGCCCCAGCATTTT CASGDRGNQPQHF
NA TRBJ1-4 NA TRBV6-5 TGTGCCAGCAGTAAACAGGAACAGATAGAAAAACTGTTTTTT CASSKQEQIEKLFF
NA TRBJ1-1 NA TRBV2 TGTGCCAGCACACCGAGGGCAGGGCTTGAAGCTTTCTTT CASTPRAGLEAFF
NA TRBJ2-3 NA TRBV6-4 TGTGCCAGCAGTGACGGGGCGGCCTCCACAGATACGCAGTATTTT CASSDGAASTDTQYF
NA TRBJ2-3 TRBD2 TRBV3-1/TRBV3-2 TGTGCCAGCAGCCCACGTCAACTAGCGGGACCCCCTCCCAGGGATACGCAGTATTTT CASSPRQLAGPPPRDTQYF
NA TRBJ1-5 NA TRBV18 TGTGCCAGCTCTCTAGACCAGCTAAAGGGCAATCAGCCCCAGCATTTT CASSLDQLKGNQPQHF
NA TRBJ2-5 TRBD2 TRBV5-1 TGCGCCAGCAGCGAAGCGGGAGTAGTCGTGGAGACCCAGTACTTC CASSEAGVVVETQYF
NA TRBJ2-3 NA TRBV18 TGTGCCAGCTCACCAAGTCTTGGAGTCAGTACGCAGTATTTT CASSPSLGVSTQYF
once TRBJ1-1 NA TRBV5-1 TGCGCCAGCAGCTTTGGGCAGACGACTGAAGCTTTCTTT CASSFGQTTEAFF
NA TRBJ2-7 TRBD1 TRBV5-4 TGTGCCAGCAGCGCAACAGGGGGCGGGGAGCAGTACTTC CASSATGGGEQYF
NA TRBJ2-7 TRBD2 TRBV5-6 TGTGCCAGCAGCTTTAGGGCGGGAGGGGTCTACGAGCAGTACTTC CASSFRAGGVYEQYF
NA TRBJ1-3 NA TRBV4-1 TGCGCCAGCAGCCAGGACGAGACAGCCTCTGGAAACACCATATATTTT CASSQDETASGNTIYF
once TRBJ1-2 NA TRBV29-1 TGCAGCGTTCCCAAGGCTCCCGGGCCTGCCTATGGCTACACCTTC CSVPKAPGPAYGYTF
NA TRBJ2-7 NA TRBV7-2 TGTGCCAGCAGCCCAGTAGGCGGTAGTTACGAGCAGTACTTC CASSPVGGSYEQYF
NA TRBJ2-3 NA TRBV11-3 TGTGCCAGCAGCTTAAGACCACGCGTCACAGATACGCAGTATTTT CASSLRPRVTDTQYF
NA TRBJ1-3 TRBD1 TRBV5-4 TGTGCCAGCAGCGCGGGGACAGGGAGGACTGGAAACACCATATATTTT CASSAGTGRTGNTIYF
NA TRBJ1-2 NA TRBV30 TGTGCCTGGAGTGCCCTGGGGGCAGAAGGCGATGGCTACACCTTC CAWSALGAEGDGYTF
NA TRBJ2-1 NA TRBV7-9 TGTGCCAGCAAGGAAGCGGCGAGCTCCTACAATGAGCAGTTCTTC CASKEAASSYNEQFF
NA TRBJ1-3 NA TRBV24-1 TGTGCCACCAGTGCTGGAGGGGTAGGAAACACCATATATTTT CATSAGGVGNTIYF
NA TRBJ1-6 TRBD1 TRBV11-1 TGTGCCAGCAGCCGGGACAGAACCAATTCACCCCTCCACTTT CASSRDRTNSPLHF
NA TRBJ2-7 TRBD1 TRBV29-1 TGCAGCGTTGAAGTCCGGCAGGGGGCTACCGAGCAGTACTTC CSVEVRQGATEQYF
NA TRBJ1-2 NA TRBV28 TGTGCCAGCAGTTTAGGGGGGGCGCGGGGCTACACCTTC CASSLGGARGYTF
NA TRBJ1-1 NA TRBV27 TGTGCCAGCAGTTTACAGTCCCCCGGGAAGAACACTGAAGCTTTCTTT CASSLQSPGKNTEAFF
NA TRBJ2-6 TRBD2 TRBV30 TGTGCCTGGGGCGGCGGGAGAACAAGCTCTGGGGCCAACGTCCTGACTTTC CAWGGGRTSSGANVLTF
NA TRBJ1-3 NA TRBV5-1 TGCGCCAGCAGCTCGGGACGGCGCTCTGGAAACACCATATATTTT CASSSGRRSGNTIYF
NA TRBJ2-3 NA TRBV4-3 TGCGCCAGCAGCCAAAGGGCAGGTCGCACAGATACGCAGTATTTT CASSQRAGRTDTQYF
NA TRBJ1-3 NA TRBV9 TGTGCCAGCAGCCTCGGACAGTCCAGAAACACCATATATTTT CASSLGQSRNTIYF
NA TRBJ1-6 NA TRBV9 TGTGCCAGCAGCTCCAGACAGGTCAATTCACCCCTCCACTTT CASSSRQVNSPLHF
NA TRBJ1-1 TRBD1 TRBV28 TGTGCCAGCAGTTTTGCCGGGACAGGGGTCGTGAACACTGAAGCTTTCTTT CASSFAGTGVVNTEAFF
NA TRBJ1-1 NA TRBV18 TGTGCCAGCTCACCATATCCAGGCGGAGGGCCTTTGAACACTGAAGCTTTCTTT CASSPYPGGGPLNTEAFF
NA TRBJ2-1 NA TRBV28 TGTGCCAGCAGTTTCCCCCTGGGCGGGTTGAGCTCCTACAATGAGCAGTTCTTC CASSFPLGGLSSYNEQFF
NA TRBJ1-4 TRBD1 TRBV7-9 TGTGCCAGCAGCGGTTACAGGGGCAGAGCTAATGAAAAACTGTTTTTT CASSGYRGRANEKLFF